This T cell receptor (beta chain) originates from a study of response to subunit inactivated influenza vaccine. The study, taken as a whole, reports: Authors suggested that a seasonal influenza vaccination recruits few new T cells each time.

TCRdb analysed the RT-PCR reads with MiXCR anew, one entry per CDR3 protein. The table includes 600,000 to 850,000 distinct CDR3 sequences, roughly 15% detected once. The length of the CDR3 is 15 residues. The V end lost 4 bases, the J end lost 4 bases, and 14 bases lay between the germline ends. Germline-derived CDR1 and CDR2 are MNHEY and SVGEGT. This clonotype was counted only a few times. Its antigen is as yet unknown. This material consisted of PBMCs from blood, taken around 14 days before vaccination. The V and J genes are TRBV6-2 or TRBV6-3 and TRBJ2-1; possible D gene TRBD2, 6 bases. This receptor was identified in a man between 50 and 59 years old who received an inactivated influenza vaccine. The CDR3, as DNA: TGTGCCAGCAGTTCGGGACTGGCTATGTACAATGAGCAGTTCTTC. As protein: CASSSGLAMYNEQFF.